These 9 T cell receptor beta chains originate from one sample sequenced in a study of blood T cell repertoires in COVID-19. TCRdb's copy holds only in-frame clones and misses some; the assay was immunoSEQ multiplex PCR. The sample lists about 140,000 clones; 80% to 90% were seen once. Sequencing input: peripheral blood. The receptor set was obtained from a man in his sixties with active or convalescent COVID-19.

As for this clone: Different DNA sequences within this sample yield the same CDR3. The chain uses TRBV6-5 and TRBJ1-1, with TRBD1 identical over 7 bases. V lost 6 bases and J lost 0; bases outside the gene matches: 4. Germline V lookup: CDR1 MNHEY, CDR2 SVGAGI. The CDR3 runs 14 residues. The CDR3 protein is CASSYRGMNTEAFF. The CDR3 DNA reads as TGTGCCAGCAGCTACAGGGGCATGAACACTGAAGCTTTCTTT.

The chain carries TRBV6-4 and TRBJ1-6; TRBD1 matches at 7 bases. Germline assignment: CDR1 MRHNA and CDR2 SNTAGT. J lost 9 bases, V lost 0 bases, and 2 bases had no gene match. The CDR3 covers 14 residues. In DNA, the CDR3 is TGTGCCAGCAGTGACTCTCCAGGGGGTTCACCCCTCCACTTT. Encoded protein: CASSDSPGGSPLHF.

As DNA, the CDR3 is TGTGCCAGCAGTTTAGGGTCAGGCCCCTACGAGCAGTACTTC. Translating gives CASSLGSGPYEQYF. The chain couples TRBV27 to TRBJ2-7; D is uncertain. V lost 2 bases to trimming and J lost 2 bases, with 10 bases between them. CDR3 length: 14 amino acids. Germline-derived CDR1 and CDR2 are MNHEY and SMNVEV (reference sequence).

V and J are TRBV4-3 and TRBJ2-1; weak D call: TRBD2 (6 bases). This CDR3 comprises 17 residues. V was pared by 4 bases and J by 0 bases, with 16 bases between. Germline V gene sequence: CDR1 LGHNA, CDR2 YSLEER. CDR3 nucleotides: TGCGCCAGCAGCCCTCGGATGAGTAGCGGCTCCTACAATGAGCAGTTCTTC. This encodes CASSPRMSSGSYNEQFF.

The CDR3 reads CASSDPGGYTYEQYF. Here the CDR3 DNA reads TGCGCCAGCAGTGACCCAGGGGGCTACACCTACGAGCAGTACTTC. The J gene is TRBJ2-7, the V gene TRBV10-2, with 8 bases identical to TRBD1. The CDR3 runs to 15 residues. V dropped 3 bases and J dropped 2; count of bases not matched to a gene: 6. CDR1 and CDR2 (germline): WSHSY, SAAADI.

The J gene is TRBJ2-7, the V gene TRBV28; the D gene is possibly TRBD2 (6 bases). V was trimmed by 8 bases and J by 2 bases, leaving 19 bases between them. The CDR3 loop spans 15 amino acids. Looked up from germline, CDR1 is MDHEN and CDR2 is SYDVKM. The CDR3 nucleotides read TGTGCCAGCTTACCCGGGACTTCAGGCGCCTACGAGCAGTACTTC. Translated, it gives CASLPGTSGAYEQYF.

This rearrangement joins TRBV7-2 to TRBJ1-1, with 8 bases that match TRBD1. The CDR3 has 13 amino acids. Trimming cost V 6 bases and J 4 bases; bases outside gene matches: 4. From germline, CDR1 is SGHTA and CDR2 FQGNSA. The CDR3 region is CASRQQGGTEAFF. As DNA, the CDR3 is TGTGCCAGCAGACAACAGGGGGGCACTGAAGCTTTCTTT.

The chain recombines TRBV28 with TRBJ1-3, with D possibly being TRBD1 (6 bases). CDR1 is MDHEN and CDR2 is SYDVKM in the germline V gene. Trimming cost V 5 bases and J 1 base, with 12 bases left between them. The CDR3 is 15 residues long. CDR3 nucleotides: TGTGCCAGCAGTCCTCAGGGGTCTTCTGGAAACACCATATATTTT. Translation: CASSPQGSSGNTIYF.

This clone was recorded once. The rearrangement joins TRBV7-2 to TRBJ1-5; tentative D call: TRBD1 (5 bases). This CDR3 contains 15 residues. Germline assignment: CDR1 SGHTA and CDR2 FQGNSA. V was cut by 1 base and J by 2 bases, with 9 bases left in between. CDR3 bases: TGTGCCAGCAGCTTAGTCTGGGGCGGCAATCAGCCCCAGCATTTT. Translating gives CASSLVWGGNQPQHF.